The rows below give T cell receptor beta chains drawn from one sample of a study of a mutant IDH1 vaccine in newly diagnosed glioma. Sequencing was performed with immunoSEQ multiplex PCR; in TCRdb, only in-frame clones are kept and a portion is missing. This sample has around 130,000 clones, with over 75% found just once. No antigens are known for them. This material consisted of PBMCs, taken from a glioma patient whose treatment included an IDH1 peptide vaccine. The source is a man aged 35 to 55 with glioma. Each CDR3 is given with its conserved first and last residue. The order of the fields is V gene, D gene, clone size, J gene, CDR3 DNA, CDR3 protein. A D gene is named only where the DNA matches it firmly. For some rows the clone size is stated as once, few or many, or as a class when expanded; others skip it.

>TRBV5-1|TRBD2|once|TRBJ2-5
TGCGCCAGCAGCTTGGTGTTAGCGGGGGGGCAAGAGACCCAGTACTTC
CASSLVLAGGQETQYF
>TRBV7-9|-|few|TRBJ1-4
TGTGCCAGCAGTGCACAGGGCGGCTCGGCTAATGAAAAACTGTTTTTT
CASSAQGGSANEKLFF
>TRBV19|TRBD1|-|TRBJ1-5
TGTGCCAGTAGGGGACAGAGCAATCAGCCCCAGCATTTT
CASRGQSNQPQHF
>TRBV5-4|-|-|TRBJ1-4
TGTGCCAGCAGCTTGGGAGGAACTAATGAAAAACTGTTTTTT
CASSLGGTNEKLFF
>TRBV6-1|-|-|TRBJ2-7
TGTGCCAGCAGTGTCCCCTCAGGGGAAAGCTACGAGCAGTACTTC
CASSVPSGESYEQYF
>TRBV18|-|-|TRBJ1-1
TGTGCCAGCTCACCAGGAGGGGCGGAAGCTTTCTTT
CASSPGGAEAFF
>TRBV6-5|-|-|TRBJ2-5
TGTGCCAGCACCCCCCGGGCCCGTGGGACCCAGTACTTC
CASTPRARGTQYF
>TRBV27|-|-|TRBJ2-1
TGTGCCAGCAACCTCAGGGGCCCTACCTACAATGAGCAGTTCTTC
CASNLRGPTYNEQFF
>TRBV6-6|-|-|TRBJ2-2
TGTGCCAGCAGTTACTCGGCTGCGAACACCGGGGAGCTGTTTTTT
CASSYSAANTGELFF
>TRBV7-2|-|-|TRBJ1-5
TGTGCCAGCAGCTTATTGGTGGCAGTCAATCAGCCCCAGCATTTT
CASSLLVAVNQPQHF
>TRBV4-1|TRBD2|-|TRBJ2-1
TGCGCCAGCAGCCAATACCGAGCGGGAGGGGCCTACAATGAGCAGTTCTTC
CASSQYRAGGAYNEQFF
>TRBV7-2|TRBD1|-|TRBJ1-2
TGTGCCAGCAGCTTAGTACAGGGGGATGGCTACACCTTC
CASSLVQGDGYTF
>TRBV5-8|TRBD2|once|TRBJ2-1
TGTGCCAGCACCATACGGACTAGCGGACACAATGAGCAGTTCTTC
CASTIRTSGHNEQFF
>TRBV18|TRBD1|many|TRBJ1-5
TGTGCCAGCTCGCTTGGGACAGGGGAAGCCAATCAGCCCCAGCATTTT
CASSLGTGEANQPQHF